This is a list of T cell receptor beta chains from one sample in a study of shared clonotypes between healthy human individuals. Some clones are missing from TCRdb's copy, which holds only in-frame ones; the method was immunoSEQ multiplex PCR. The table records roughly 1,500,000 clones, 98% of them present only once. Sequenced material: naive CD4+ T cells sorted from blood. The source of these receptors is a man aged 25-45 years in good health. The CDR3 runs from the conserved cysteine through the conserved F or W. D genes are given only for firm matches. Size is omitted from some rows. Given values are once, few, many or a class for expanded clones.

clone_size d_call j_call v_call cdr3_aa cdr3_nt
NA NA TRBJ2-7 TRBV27 CASKRGPSYEQYF TGTGCCAGCAAACGGGGCCCCTCCTACGAGCAGTACTTC
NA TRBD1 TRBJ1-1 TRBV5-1 CASSSRDRNMNTEAFF TGCGCCAGCAGCTCCCGGGACAGAAACATGAACACTGAAGCTTTCTTT
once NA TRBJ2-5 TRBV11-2 CASSLLAETQYF TGTGCCAGCAGCTTATTAGCAGAGACCCAGTACTTC
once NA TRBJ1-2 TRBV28 CASTSLADGYTF TGTGCCAGCACCTCCCTTGCGGATGGCTACACCTTC
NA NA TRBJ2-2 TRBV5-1 CASSQEMPGELFF TGCGCCAGCAGCCAAGAAATGCCCGGGGAGCTGTTTTTT
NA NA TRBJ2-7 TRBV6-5 CASSYSRGEQYF TGTGCCAGCAGTTACTCAAGGGGCGAGCAGTACTTC
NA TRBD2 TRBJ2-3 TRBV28 CASRGLAGAGGTQYF TGTGCCAGCAGGGGACTAGCGGGAGCAGGAGGTACGCAGTATTTT
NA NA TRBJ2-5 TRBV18 CASSPGTDYQETQYF TGTGCCAGCTCACCCGGGACGGACTACCAAGAGACCCAGTACTTC
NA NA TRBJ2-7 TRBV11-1 CASSLEGRGPYEQYF TGTGCCAGCAGCTTAGAGGGCAGGGGACCCTACGAGCAGTACTTC
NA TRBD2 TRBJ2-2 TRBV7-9 CASRPSGLANGELFF TGTGCCAGCCGGCCCTCGGGACTAGCAAACGGGGAGCTGTTTTTT
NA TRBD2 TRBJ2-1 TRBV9 CASSARLAPSYNEQFF TGTGCCAGCAGCGCCAGACTAGCGCCTTCCTACAATGAGCAGTTCTTC
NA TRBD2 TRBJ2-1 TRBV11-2 CASSLVSGIEQFF TGTGCCAGCAGCTTAGTTAGCGGGATTGAGCAGTTCTTC
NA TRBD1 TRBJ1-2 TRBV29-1 CSTGQGAVNYGYTF TGCAGCACGGGACAGGGGGCGGTTAACTATGGCTACACCTTC
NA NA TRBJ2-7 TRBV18 CASSPIAGSFEQYF TGTGCCAGCTCACCTATCGCAGGGAGTTTCGAGCAGTACTTC
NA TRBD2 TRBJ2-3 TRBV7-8 CASSFLAGVKIEGTDTQYF TGTGCCAGCAGCTTCCTAGCGGGAGTTAAGATCGAGGGCACAGATACGCAGTATTTT
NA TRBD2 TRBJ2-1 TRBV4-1 CASSQEWGGYRREQFF TGCGCCAGCAGCCAAGAATGGGGGGGATACCGACGGGAGCAGTTCTTC
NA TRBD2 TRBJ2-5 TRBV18 CASSPLRTSASHGTQYF TGTGCCAGCTCCCCTCTTCGGACTAGCGCAAGTCATGGGACCCAGTACTTC
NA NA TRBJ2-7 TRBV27 CASSLIPGPHEQYF TGTGCCAGCAGTCTCATCCCAGGGCCCCACGAGCAGTACTTC
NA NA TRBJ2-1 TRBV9 CASSPSVRDNEQFF TGTGCCAGCAGCCCCAGCGTTCGGGACAATGAGCAGTTCTTC
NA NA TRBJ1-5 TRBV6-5 CASSSQGTHRHF TGTGCCAGCAGTTCACAGGGTACACATCGGCATTTT
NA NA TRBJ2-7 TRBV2 CASIRGDSREQYF TGTGCCAGCATAAGGGGGGATTCTCGGGAGCAGTACTTC
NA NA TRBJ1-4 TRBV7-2 CASSPWLRPEGEKLFF TGTGCCAGCAGCCCCTGGTTAAGGCCAGAAGGTGAAAAACTGTTTTTT
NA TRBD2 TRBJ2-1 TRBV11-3 CASSSVAGALNEQFF TGTGCCAGCAGCTCCGTGGCGGGAGCTCTCAATGAGCAGTTCTTC
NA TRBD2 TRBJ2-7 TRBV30 CAWSSGLAGGSYEQYF TGTGCCTGGAGTTCGGGACTAGCGGGGGGCTCCTACGAGCAGTACTTC
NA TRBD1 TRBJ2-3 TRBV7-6 CASSIGTGWSDTQYF TGTGCCAGCAGCATCGGGACAGGGTGGTCAGATACGCAGTATTTT
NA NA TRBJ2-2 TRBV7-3 CASSPRSNTGELFF TGTGCCAGCAGCCCTCGCAGCAACACCGGGGAGCTGTTTTTT